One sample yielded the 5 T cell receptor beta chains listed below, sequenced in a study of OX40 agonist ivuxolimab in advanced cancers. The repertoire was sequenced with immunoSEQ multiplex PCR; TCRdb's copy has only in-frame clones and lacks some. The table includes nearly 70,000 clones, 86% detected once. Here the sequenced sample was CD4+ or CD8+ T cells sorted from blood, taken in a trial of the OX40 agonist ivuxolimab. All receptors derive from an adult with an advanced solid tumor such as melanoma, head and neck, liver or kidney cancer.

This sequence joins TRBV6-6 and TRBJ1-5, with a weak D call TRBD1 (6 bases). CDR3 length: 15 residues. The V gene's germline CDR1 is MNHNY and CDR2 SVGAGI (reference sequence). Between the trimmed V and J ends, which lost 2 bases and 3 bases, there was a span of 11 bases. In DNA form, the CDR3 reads TGTGCCAGCAGTTACCGTCAGGGGTTCAATCAGCCCCAGCATTTT. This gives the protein CASSYRQGFNQPQHF.

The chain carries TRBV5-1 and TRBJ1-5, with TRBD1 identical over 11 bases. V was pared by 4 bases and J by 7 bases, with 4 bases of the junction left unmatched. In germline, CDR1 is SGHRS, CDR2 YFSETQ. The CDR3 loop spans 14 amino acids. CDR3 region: CASSEGQGDQPQHF. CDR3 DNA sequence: TGCGCCAGCAGCGAGGGACAGGGGGACCAGCCCCAGCATTTT.

Here the CDR3 reads CASISNAGTGYQPQHF. The CDR3 region has the DNA TGTGCCAGTATATCAAATGCCGGGACAGGTTATCAGCCCCAGCATTTT. The chain uses TRBV19 and TRBJ1-5, with 8 bases fitting TRBD1. The CDR3 runs to 16 residues. Germline V CDR1 and CDR2: LNHDA, SQIVND (reference sequence). Losses at the gene ends were 7 bases for V and 5 bases for J; bases not matched to a gene: 13.

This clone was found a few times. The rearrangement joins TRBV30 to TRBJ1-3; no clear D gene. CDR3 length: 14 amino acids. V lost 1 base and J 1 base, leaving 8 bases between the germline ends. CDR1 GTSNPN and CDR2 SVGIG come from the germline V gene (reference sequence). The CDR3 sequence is CAWSALRSGNTIYF. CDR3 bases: TGTGCCTGGAGTGCCCTTAGATCTGGAAACACCATATATTTT.

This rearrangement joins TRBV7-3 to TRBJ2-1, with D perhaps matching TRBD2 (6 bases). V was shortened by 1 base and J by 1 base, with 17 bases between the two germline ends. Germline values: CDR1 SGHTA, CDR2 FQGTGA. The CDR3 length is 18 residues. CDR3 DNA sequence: TGTGCCAGCAGCTTAAGAGGGGAGAGGAGCGGGTCCTACAATGAGCAGTTCTTC. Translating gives CASSLRGERSGSYNEQFF.